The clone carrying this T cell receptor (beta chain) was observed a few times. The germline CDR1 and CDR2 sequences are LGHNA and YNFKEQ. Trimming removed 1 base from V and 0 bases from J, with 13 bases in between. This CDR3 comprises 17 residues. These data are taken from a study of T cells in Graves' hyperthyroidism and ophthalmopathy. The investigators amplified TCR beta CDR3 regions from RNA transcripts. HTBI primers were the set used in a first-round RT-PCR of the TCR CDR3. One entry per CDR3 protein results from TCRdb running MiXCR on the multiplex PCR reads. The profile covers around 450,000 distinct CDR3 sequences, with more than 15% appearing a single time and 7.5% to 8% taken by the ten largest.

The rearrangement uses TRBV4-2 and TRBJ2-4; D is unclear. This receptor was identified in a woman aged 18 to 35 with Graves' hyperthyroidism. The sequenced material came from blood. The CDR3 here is CASSQVSHTEAKNIQYF. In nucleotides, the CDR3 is TGTGCCAGCAGCCAAGTCTCACACACCGAAGCCAAAAACATTCAGTACTTC.